Sequencing of this T cell receptor beta chain was carried out in a study of T cell clones after liver transplantation (dated by TCRdb to the late 2010s). At the level of the whole study: Samples were obtained from ITN030ST, a randomized trial in which withdrawal of immunosuppression was attempted within 2 years of liver transplantation. Donor-reactive T cell clones were identified by TCRbeta sequencing following a pre-transplant mixed lymphocyte reaction and were subsequently tracked in post-transplant blood. As an antigen-independent comparator for donor-reactive sequences, third party-reactive TCRbeta sequences were also identified from pre-transplant MLRs. Three of the eight recipients were HCV-positive; the others were transplanted for non-autoimmune, non-viral indications. The subjects received no induction therapy and were kept on standard immunosuppression until randomization at 12-24 months post-transplant. To count as tolerant, a recipient had to stay completely off immunosuppression for at least one year without liver enzymes climbing beyond twice the upper limit of normal. Blood samples were taken pre-transplant, pre-randomization before withdrawal, and post-randomization after full withdrawal or failed withdrawal. A cohort of 8 liver transplant recipients was studied, of whom 3 were classified as tolerant and 5 as non-tolerant.

Thawed unstimulated PBMCs were stained for CD3, CD4 and CD8 and FACS-sorted into CD3+CD4+ and CD3+CD8+ populations. All 8 studied subjects were randomized to withdrawal of immunosuppression. The Qiagen DNeasy Blood and Tissue Kit was used for genomic DNA isolation. The study at large found these results: The decline in donor-reactive sequences exceeded the decline in third party-reactive sequences, suggesting partial antigen-specific deletion that was unrelated to withdrawal success. In 5 of 8 subjects, circulating donor-reactive CD4 TCRbeta sequences decreased significantly after transplant, regardless of tolerance or HCV status. When repertoire turnover was taken into account, detection of donor-reactive sequences was significantly reduced in 7 of 8 subjects for CD4 and in 8 of 8 subjects for CD8. Because of small, heterogeneous patient numbers and non-standardized post-transplant time points, the conclusions were only preliminary. Low numbers of available donor cells limited the measurable donor-reactive repertoire in a couple of subjects. Since no allograft tissue specimens were available, donor-reactive T cells may have migrated into the graft instead of being deleted.

High-throughput TCRbeta CDR3 sequencing of frozen genomic DNA was performed by immunoSEQ, including PCR amplification, mapping, bias correction and internal controls. On the authors' methods: Productive rearrangements were kept, and unique TCRbeta sequences were defined by CDR3 nucleotide sequence plus V and J gene. For classification of a sequence as donor-reactive, at least 5-fold expansion in CFSE-low cells relative to unstimulated pre-transplant cells and a frequency of at least 0.01% were required. To ensure at least 90% detection power, minimum frequency thresholds were set for each subject based on that subject's lowest-template unstimulated sample. Jensen-Shannon divergence between the top 1000 TCRbeta sequences post- versus pre-transplant served as the measure of repertoire turnover. Changes in detection of donor-reactive sequences were assessed with two-sided Fisher's exact tests. TCRdb stores this immuneACCESS table with in-frame sequences only. Part of the clones is absent; in the studies checked, under half of the shortfall reflects unresolved V genes, and no reason is known for the rest. V and J calls and clone size are those listed in that table; D and trimming were worked out from the DNA. This sample holds about 58,000 clones; around two thirds were observed only once. The ten biggest clones cover approximately 2.8% of the sample.

As regards this clone: The clone's antigen remains unknown. No base quality information exists; no much larger clone differs at one position.

The receptor was derived from a human patient who received a liver transplant. Some T cells may derive from the graft donor when a transplant has been performed. Sequences were derived from CD4+ T cells from blood, sampled at the 15-month timepoint.

The DNA reads as follows: TGTGCCAGCAGTGATGCTTGGACAGGGGCCTACAATGAGCAGTTCTTC. This gives the protein CASSDAWTGAYNEQFF. The sequence joins TRBV6-1 to TRBJ2-1; the central 9 bases match TRBD1. For this chain, trimming is 3 bases at the V end and 2 bases at the J end, and the number of junction bases without a gene match is 5. The germline V gene sets CDR1 to MNHNS and CDR2 to SASEGT. The CDR3 spans 16 residues, from the cysteine through the phenylalanine. The retained sequence is limited to the CDR3, 48 bases, with the frame set at the first base.